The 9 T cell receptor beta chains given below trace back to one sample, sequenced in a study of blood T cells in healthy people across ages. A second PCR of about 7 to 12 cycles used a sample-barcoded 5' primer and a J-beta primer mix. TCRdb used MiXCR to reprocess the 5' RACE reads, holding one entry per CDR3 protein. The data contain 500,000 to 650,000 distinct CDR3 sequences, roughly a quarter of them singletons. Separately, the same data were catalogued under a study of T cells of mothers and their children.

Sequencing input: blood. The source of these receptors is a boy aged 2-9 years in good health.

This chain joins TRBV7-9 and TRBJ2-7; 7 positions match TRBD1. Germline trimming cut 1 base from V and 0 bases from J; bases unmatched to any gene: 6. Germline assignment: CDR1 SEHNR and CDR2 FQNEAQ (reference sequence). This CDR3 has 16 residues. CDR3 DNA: TGTGCCAGCAGCTTAGTCTGGCCAGGGGGCTCCTACGAGCAGTACTTC. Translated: CASSLVWPGGSYEQYF.

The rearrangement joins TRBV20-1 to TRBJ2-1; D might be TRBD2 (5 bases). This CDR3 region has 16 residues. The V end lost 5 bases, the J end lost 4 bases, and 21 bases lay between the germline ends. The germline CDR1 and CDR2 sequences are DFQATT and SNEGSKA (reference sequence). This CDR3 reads CSASAHTRTTYNEQFF. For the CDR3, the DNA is TGCAGTGCTTCAGCTCACACTAGGACGACATACAATGAGCAGTTCTTC.

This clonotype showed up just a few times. The CDR3 DNA follows: TGTGCCAGTAGTATAGGCGGATCCTATAATTCACCCCTCCACTTT. Its protein product is CASSIGGSYNSPLHF. J is TRBJ1-6 and V is TRBV19; D is uncertain. The germline gives CDR1 LNHDA, CDR2 SQIVND (reference sequence). Trimming stripped 1 base from V and 1 base from J, with 5 bases between. CDR3 length equals 15 residues.

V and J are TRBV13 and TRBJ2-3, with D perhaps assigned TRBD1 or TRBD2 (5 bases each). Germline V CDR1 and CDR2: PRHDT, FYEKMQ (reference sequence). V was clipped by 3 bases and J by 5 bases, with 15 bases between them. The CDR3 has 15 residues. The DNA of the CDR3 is TGTGCCAGCAGCTTGTTAGAGGGGCCGGGAGATACGCAGTATTTT. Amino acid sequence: CASSLLEGPGDTQYF.

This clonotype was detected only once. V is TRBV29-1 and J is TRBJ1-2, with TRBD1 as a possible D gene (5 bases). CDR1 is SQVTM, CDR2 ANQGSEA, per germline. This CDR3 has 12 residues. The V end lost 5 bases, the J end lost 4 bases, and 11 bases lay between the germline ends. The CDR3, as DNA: TGCAGCGTTTATTCAGGGTTCTATGGCTACACCTTC. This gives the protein CSVYSGFYGYTF. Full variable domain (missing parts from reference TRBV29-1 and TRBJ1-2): SAVISQKPSRDICQRGTSLTIQCQVDSQVTMMFWYRQQPGQSLTLIATANQGSEATYESGFVIDKFPISRPNLTFSTLTVSNMSPEDSSIYLCSVYSGFYGYTFGSGTRLTVV.

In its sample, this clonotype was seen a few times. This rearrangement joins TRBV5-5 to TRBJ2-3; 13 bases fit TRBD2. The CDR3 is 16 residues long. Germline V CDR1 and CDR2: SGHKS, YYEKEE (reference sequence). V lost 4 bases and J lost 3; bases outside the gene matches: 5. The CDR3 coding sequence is TGTGCCAGCAGCGGGGGACTAGCGGGAAGAACAGATACGCAGTATTTT. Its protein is CASSGGLAGRTDTQYF.

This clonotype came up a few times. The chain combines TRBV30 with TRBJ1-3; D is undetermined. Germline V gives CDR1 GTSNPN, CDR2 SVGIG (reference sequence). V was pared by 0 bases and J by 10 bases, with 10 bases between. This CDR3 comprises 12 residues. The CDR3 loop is CAWSVPGRTIYF. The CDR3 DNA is TGTGCCTGGAGTGTACCTGGAAGAACCATATATTTT.

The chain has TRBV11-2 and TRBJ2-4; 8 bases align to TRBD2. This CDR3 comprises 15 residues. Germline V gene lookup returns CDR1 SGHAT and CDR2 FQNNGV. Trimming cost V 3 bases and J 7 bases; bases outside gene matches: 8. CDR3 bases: TGTGCCAGCAGCTTCCCGGGACTAGGTCGGAACATTCAGTACTTC. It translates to CASSFPGLGRNIQYF.

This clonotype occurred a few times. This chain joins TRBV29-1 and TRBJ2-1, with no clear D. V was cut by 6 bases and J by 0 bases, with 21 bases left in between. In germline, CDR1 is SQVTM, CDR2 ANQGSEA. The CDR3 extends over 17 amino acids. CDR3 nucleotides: TGCAGCGTGGCAGGTGTAAAGCGCCCGAGCTCCTACAATGAGCAGTTCTTC. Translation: CSVAGVKRPSSYNEQFF.